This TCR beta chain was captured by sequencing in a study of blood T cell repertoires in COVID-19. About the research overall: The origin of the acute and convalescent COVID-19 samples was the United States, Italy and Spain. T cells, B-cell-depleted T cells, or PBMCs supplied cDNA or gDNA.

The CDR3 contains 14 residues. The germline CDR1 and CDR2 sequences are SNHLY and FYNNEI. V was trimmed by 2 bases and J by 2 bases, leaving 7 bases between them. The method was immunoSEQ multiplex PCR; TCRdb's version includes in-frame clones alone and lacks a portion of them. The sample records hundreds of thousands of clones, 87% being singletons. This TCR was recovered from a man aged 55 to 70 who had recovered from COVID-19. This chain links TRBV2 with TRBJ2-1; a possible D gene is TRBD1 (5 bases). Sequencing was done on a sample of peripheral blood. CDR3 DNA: TGTGCCAGCAGTGAAACCAGGGCCTACAATGAGCAGTTCTTC. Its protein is CASSETRAYNEQFF.